This T cell receptor beta chain was retrieved from a study of blood T cell repertoires in COVID-19. Study-wide context: PBMCs, B-cell-depleted T cells, or T cells provided the cDNA or gDNA that made up the material.

Looked up from germline, CDR1 is SGHTA and CDR2 is FQGNSA. The CDR3 has 16 amino acids. With 4 bases removed from V and 1 base from J, the gap between germline ends came to 16 bases. Some clones are missing from TCRdb's copy, which holds only in-frame ones; the method was immunoSEQ multiplex PCR. Seen here are 200,000 to 250,000 clones, around 85% observed once, and the top ten hold roughly 2.2%. The sequencing sample was made of peripheral blood. The sequence was obtained from a woman aged 70-85 years with COVID-19, enrolled during active disease. This chain joins TRBV7-2 and TRBJ1-2; TRBD1 is a possible D gene (6 bases). The CDR3 nucleotides are TGTGCCAGCAGCTCTACCTTTGACAGGCTTAACTATGGCTACACCTTC. It translates to CASSSTFDRLNYGYTF.